The clone carrying this T cell receptor (beta chain) was recorded at least ten times. The data stem from a study of T-cell reconstitution after alpha-beta-depleted transplantation in children. Preparation of the TCRbeta library used unique molecular identifiers. TCRdb re-called the PCR reads through MiXCR, storing one row per CDR3 protein. The data hold around 200,000 distinct CDR3 sequences, with approximately 6.8% observed a single time. Per the germline V gene, CDR1 is SGHRS and CDR2 is YFSETQ. This CDR3 is built from 17 residues. The trim removed 4 bases at V and 2 bases at J, leaving 8 bases unmatched.

The sequencing used PBMCs from the stem cell graft donor, collected from the stem cell graft. This clonotype was obtained from a human donor who donated a stem cell graft to a child with Wiskott-Aldrich syndrome. The gene calls are TRBV5-1 and TRBJ2-1; 11 nucleotides agree with TRBD2. CDR3 nucleotide sequence: TGCGCCAGCAGCGTTACTAGCGGGAGTATCACCTACAATGAGCAGTTCTTC. Amino acid sequence: CASSVTSGSITYNEQFF.